These 4 T cell receptor beta chains share one sample of origin, sequenced in a study of cytomegalovirus exposure and HLA in healthy donors. PCR was performed using 60 Vbeta and 13 Jbeta primers. TCRdb's copy holds only in-frame clones and misses some; the assay was immunoSEQ multiplex PCR. Of some 170,000 clones listed, about four fifths are singletons. The specimen was PBMCs. Receptor source: a woman aged 50 to 65 in good health and CMV-seronegative.

The chain couples TRBV1 to TRBJ2-5; the table's D call of TRBD1 was not tested on the DNA. TRBV1 is a pseudogene locus. This CDR3 has 14 residues. CDR3 loop: CTSSWGQIQETQYF. The CDR3, as DNA: TGCACCAGCAGCTGGGGACAGATCCAAGAGACCCAGTACTTC.

The gene calls are TRBV7-9 and TRBJ1-4; no reliable D call. CDR1 and CDR2 from the germline V gene are SEHNR and FQNEAQ (reference sequence). The CDR3 consists of 15 residues. V dropped 1 base and J dropped 7 bases, with 13 bases sitting between them. The CDR3 DNA is TGTGCCAGCAGCTTAGGTGACGTGAGGCCTGAAAAACTGTTTTTT. This gives the protein CASSLGDVRPEKLFF.

DNA of the CDR3: TGTGCTAGTGGTTTGGTAAGCTCTACCTACACCGGGGAGCTGTTTTTT. This encodes CASGLVSSTYTGELFF. The chain is built from TRBV12-5 and TRBJ2-2; D not certain. The CDR3 contains 16 residues. Germline lookup yields CDR1 LGHNT and CDR2 FRNRAP. The V and J ends lost 0 bases and 3 bases respectively, with 11 bases between them.

The CDR3 protein is CASSSSGTAEKLFF. CDR3 in DNA: TGTGCCAGCAGCAGTTCCGGGACAGCTGAAAAACTGTTTTTT. The J gene is TRBJ1-4, the V gene TRBV9, with TRBD1 identical over 7 bases. Germline V lookup: CDR1 SGDLS, CDR2 YYNGEE. Trimming took 4 bases from V and 7 from J; bases not matched to a gene: 7. This CDR3 has 14 amino acids.